The 27 T cell receptor beta chains presented below share a single source sample, sequenced in a study of identical twins. TCRdb ran MiXCR on the 5' RACE reads and lists one entry per CDR3 protein. The sample has about 470,000 distinct CDR3 sequences; 20% to 25% are singletons. In addition, the sample was reused for a study of T cells expressing NK-cell markers.

The sample taken for sequencing was CD4+ T cells sorted from blood. The receptors shown here come from a woman younger than 35 in good health.

The V gene is TRBV14, the J gene TRBJ2-3, with D hard to call. The CDR3 has 16 amino acids. Between the trimmed V and J ends, which lost 0 bases and 5 bases, there was a span of 15 bases. The germline gives CDR1 SGHDN, CDR2 FVKESK. CDR3 amino acids: CASSQERNHREDTQYF. The CDR3 DNA reads TGTGCCAGCAGCCAAGAAAGGAACCATCGAGAAGATACGCAGTATTTT. Variable domain in full (rest from reference TRBV14 and TRBJ2-3): EAGVTQFPSHSVIEKGQTVTLRCDPISGHDNLYWYRRVMGKEIKFLLHFVKESKQDESGMPNNRFLAERTGGTYSTLKVQPAELEDSGVYFCASSQERNHREDTQYFGPGTRLTVL.

Only a few counts were recorded for this clonotype. The chain uses TRBV20-1 and TRBJ1-6; 7 nucleotides agree with TRBD1. Germline assignment: CDR1 DFQATT and CDR2 SNEGSKA (reference sequence). This CDR3 spans 15 amino acids. The CDR3 is CSAHFLGQNNSPLHF. The CDR3 DNA follows: TGCAGCGCTCACTTCCTGGGACAGAATAATTCACCCCTCCACTTT.

The rearrangement links TRBV3-1 to TRBJ2-1; the D is unclear. Trimming removed 8 bases at V and 5 bases at J, with 7 bases between. The CDR3 covers 11 residues. The V gene's germline CDR1 is LGHDT and CDR2 YNNKEL (reference sequence). As DNA, the CDR3 is TGTGCCAGCGGGTACAACAATGAGCAGTTCTTC. Translation gives CASGYNNEQFF.

The V gene is TRBV12-3 or TRBV12-4, the J gene TRBJ1-1; 7 nucleotides line up with TRBD1. This CDR3 has 17 amino acids. After removal of 6 bases from V and 1 base from J, the junction contained 14 bases not matched to a gene. CDR3 coding DNA: TGTGCCAGCAGACTACAGGGGTATGGGCTTAGGAACACTGAAGCTTTCTTT. Its protein product is CASRLQGYGLRNTEAFF.

The chain employs TRBV19 and TRBJ1-2; possible D gene TRBD1, 6 bases. This CDR3 spans 13 amino acids. The germline V gene encodes CDR1 LNHDA and CDR2 SQIVND (reference sequence). Trimming shortened V by 2 bases and J by 2 bases, and 6 bases separated the two germline ends. The CDR3, as DNA: TGTGCCAGTAGTATAAGGGGGAACTATGGCTACACCTTC. It yields the protein CASSIRGNYGYTF.

The chain combines TRBV5-5 with TRBJ2-7, with TRBD1 matching over 10 bases. CDR1 and CDR2 (germline): SGHKS, YYEKEE (reference sequence). Trimming took 2 bases from V and 1 from J; bases not matched to a gene: 9. The CDR3 runs 17 residues. CDR3 bases: TGTGCCAGCAGCTTAAGAATTCCGGGACAGGGGTCCTACGAGCAGTACTTC. Residues: CASSLRIPGQGSYEQYF.

The J gene is TRBJ2-1, the V gene TRBV2, with 13 positions matching TRBD2. The CDR3 has 15 residues. Looked up from germline, CDR1 is SNHLY and CDR2 is FYNNEI. V was pared by 6 bases and J by 6 bases, with 5 bases of the junction left unmatched. The CDR3 reads CASRLGTSGTNEQFF. The CDR3 DNA follows: TGTGCCAGCAGACTAGGGACTAGCGGGACCAATGAGCAGTTCTTC.

V and J are TRBV27 and TRBJ2-3; the D is unclear. The CDR3 length is 12 residues. From germline, CDR1 is MNHEY and CDR2 SMNVEV (reference sequence). The ends were cut back, 10 bases at V and 2 bases at J, with 10 bases in the middle. The CDR3 loop is CATASYTDTQYF. Here the CDR3 DNA reads TGTGCCACTGCCTCCTACACAGATACGCAGTATTTT.

This clonotype was seen ten or more times. The chain combines TRBV2 with TRBJ2-1; TRBD1 or TRBD2 may be the D gene (6 bases each). The CDR3 covers 13 residues. CDR1 and CDR2 (germline): SNHLY, FYNNEI. The V end lost 5 bases, the J end lost 10 bases, and 15 bases lay between the germline ends. This CDR3 reads CASSLIGGNEQFF. The CDR3 DNA is TGTGCCAGCAGTTTAATAGGGGGGAACGAGCAGTTCTTC.

J is TRBJ2-7 and V is TRBV20-1; 7 nucleotides align to TRBD2. Germline V gene sequence: CDR1 DFQATT, CDR2 SNEGSKA (reference sequence). V gave up 3 bases and J gave up 5 bases; unmatched junction bases: 7. The length of the CDR3 is 13 residues. CDR3: CSARWEGRHEQYF. CDR3 sequence (DNA): TGCAGTGCTAGGTGGGAGGGCCGCCACGAGCAGTACTTC.

The V gene is TRBV9, the J gene TRBJ2-1; D is uncertain. V was pared by 2 bases and J by 9 bases, with 9 bases between. Looked up from germline, CDR1 is SGDLS and CDR2 is YYNGEE. The CDR3 runs 12 residues. The CDR3 loop is CASSVFLGEQFF. CDR3 DNA sequence: TGTGCCAGCAGCGTTTTCCTAGGTGAGCAGTTCTTC.

V gene TRBV7-2 combines with J gene TRBJ2-7, with TRBD2 matching 7 bases. CDR1 and CDR2 (germline): SGHTA, FQGNSA. The CDR3 consists of 15 residues. V lost 1 base to trimming and J lost 2 bases; unmatched junction nucleotides: 5. The CDR3 DNA sequence: TGTGCCAGCAGCTTAGGAGGGAGGGTTACCTACGAGCAGTACTTC. As protein: CASSLGGRVTYEQYF.

The chain employs TRBV6-5 and TRBJ1-2; D is uncertain. Trimming removed 0 bases from V and 8 bases from J, with 10 bases in between. Germline CDR1 is MNHEY and CDR2 is SVGAGI. The CDR3 sequence is 13 residues long. CDR3 in DNA: TGTGCCAGCAGTTACTCAACGGGTCGAGGCTACACCTTC. Amino acid sequence: CASSYSTGRGYTF.

Regarding this clonotype: An end of the junction differs from the germline gene, which may be a read error. V gene TRBV6-2 or TRBV6-3 combines with J gene TRBJ2-3; either TRBD1 or TRBD2 may fit D (6 bases each). This CDR3 comprises 13 residues. CDR1 is MNHEY and CDR2 is SVGEGT in the germline V gene. The CDR3 protein is CASMNGGTYTQYF. In nucleotides, the CDR3 is TGTGCCAGCATGAACGGGGGCACATATACGCAGTATTTT.

This clonotype occurred a few times. This chain joins TRBV19 and TRBJ2-7; 7 bases map to TRBD1. This CDR3 has 14 amino acids. Per germline, CDR1 LNHDA and CDR2 SQIVND (reference sequence). Trimming cost V 1 base and J 5 bases; bases outside gene matches: 5. CDR3 loop: CASSIGQGRDEQYF. CDR3 bases: TGTGCCAGTAGTATAGGACAGGGACGGGACGAGCAGTACTTC.

At least ten counts were recorded for this clonotype. The chain has TRBV5-1 and TRBJ2-1; possibly TRBD2 for D (6 bases). This CDR3 spans 14 amino acids. Trimming shortened V by 1 base and J by 7 bases, and 12 bases separated the two germline ends. Germline V gene sequence: CDR1 SGHRS, CDR2 YFSETQ. CDR3 sequence (DNA): TGCGCCAGCAGCTTGACGAGTGGGACTAATGAGCAGTTCTTC. Translating it yields CASSLTSGTNEQFF.

This chain uses TRBV20-1 with TRBJ2-7; 10 bases match TRBD2. The CDR3 length is 16 residues. The V segment lost 6 bases and the J segment 5 bases; nucleotides outside the gene matches: 16. Germline CDR1 and CDR2: DFQATT and SNEGSKA (reference sequence). CDR3 sequence reads: CSAADPSGSVFHEQYF. The CDR3 region has the DNA TGCAGTGCCGCCGATCCTAGCGGGAGCGTTTTCCACGAGCAGTACTTC.

The chain joins TRBV11-1 to TRBJ2-2, with unresolved D. The germline V gene encodes CDR1 SGHAT and CDR2 FQDESV (reference sequence). This CDR3 is built from 15 residues. The V end lost 1 base, the J end lost 7 bases, and 13 bases lay between the germline ends. The CDR3 bases are TGTGCCAGCAGCTTAGAGCGTCGATTCTTCGGGGAGCTGTTTTTT. Encoded protein: CASSLERRFFGELFF. Using reference TRBV11-1 and TRBJ2-2 for the parts outside the CDR3, the full variable domain is EAEVAQSPRYKITEKSQAVAFWCDPISGHATLYWYRQILGQGPELLVQFQDESVVDDSQLPKDRFSAERLKGVDSTLKIQPAELGDSAMYLCASSLERRFFGELFFGEGSRLTVL.

V gene TRBV7-2 combines with J gene TRBJ2-5; D is undetermined. In germline, CDR1 is SGHTA, CDR2 FQGNSA. Between the trimmed V and J ends, which lost 0 bases and 5 bases, there was a span of 10 bases. This CDR3 has 14 residues. The CDR3 reads CASSLASWAETQYF. For the CDR3, the DNA is TGTGCCAGCAGCTTAGCTTCGTGGGCGGAGACCCAGTACTTC.

This clonotype appeared a few times. The chain recombines TRBV15 with TRBJ2-4, with D possibly being TRBD1 or TRBD2 (6 bases each). The CDR3 totals 15 residues. The V gene lost 5 bases and the J gene lost 3 bases, with 14 bases spanning the gap. Germline CDR1 is LNHNV and CDR2 is YYDKDF (reference sequence). The CDR3 here is CATSSGGGFKNIQYF. As DNA, the CDR3 is TGTGCCACCAGCTCCGGGGGCGGCTTCAAAAACATTCAGTACTTC.

This chain joins TRBV3-1 and TRBJ2-3; 7 bases agree with TRBD2. V was clipped by 1 base and J by 6 bases; unmatched bases: 4. Germline values: CDR1 LGHDT, CDR2 YNNKEL (reference sequence). The CDR3 covers 14 residues. CDR3 coding DNA: TGTGCCAGCAGCCAAGCACTAGCGTTGGATACGCAGTATTTT. Protein: CASSQALALDTQYF.

The chain employs TRBV20-1 and TRBJ2-2, with D maybe TRBD1 (6 bases). The CDR3 sequence is 13 residues long. With 1 base removed from V and 5 bases from J, the gap between germline ends came to 8 bases. Germline V gene data show CDR1 as DFQATT and CDR2 as SNEGSKA (reference sequence). The CDR3 nucleotides read TGCAGTGCTAGAGTGGGGGCAACCGGGGAGCTGTTTTTT. Translating gives CSARVGATGELFF.

The chain links TRBV20-1 to TRBJ2-3; the match to TRBD2 covers 11 bases. After removal of 5 bases from V and 9 bases from J, the junction contained 16 bases not matched to a gene. The CDR3 consists of 16 residues. The germline V gene has CDR1 DFQATT and CDR2 SNEGSKA (reference sequence). CDR3 bases: TGCAGTGCTGTGCCCTCCGGGACTAGCGGCCGAGGGACGCAGTATTTT. Translated, it gives CSAVPSGTSGRGTQYF.

Only a few counts were recorded for this clonotype. The V and J genes are TRBV21-1 and TRBJ2-7; TRBD2, the table's D call, lacks a check against the DNA. TRBV21-1 is termed a pseudogene. This CDR3 is built from 18 residues. This CDR3 reads CASSIPGLANSPGYEQYF. Written as DNA, the CDR3 is TGTGCCAGCAGCATACCGGGACTAGCGAATTCACCGGGATACGAGCAGTACTTC.

V usage is TRBV10-3 and J usage is TRBJ1-5, with a possible D match to TRBD1 (6 bases). CDR1 is ENHRY, CDR2 SYGVKD, per germline. Between the trimmed V and J ends, which lost 6 bases and 7 bases, there was a span of 16 bases. The CDR3 length is 14 residues. This chain's CDR3 is CAIRDPRGGQPQHF. The CDR3 coding sequence is TGTGCCATCAGAGACCCCAGGGGAGGACAGCCCCAGCATTTT.

This clonotype showed up just a few times. The CDR3 DNA reads TGTGCCAGCAGTCTCTTAGGCCCCGACAGGGCTTGGGGCACTGAAGCTTTCTTT. Amino acid sequence: CASSLLGPDRAWGTEAFF. The rearrangement links TRBV6-8 to TRBJ1-1; TRBD1 matches 7 bases. Germline lookup yields CDR1 MNHGY and CDR2 SAAAGT. There are 18 residues in the CDR3. The junction had 19 bases not matched to a gene; V was cut back by 5 bases and J by 4 bases.

The chain carries TRBV20-1 and TRBJ2-3; 8 nucleotides align to TRBD1. V was clipped by 6 bases and J by 5 bases; unmatched bases: 10. This CDR3 spans 14 amino acids. Germline V gene data show CDR1 as DFQATT and CDR2 as SNEGSKA (reference sequence). In nucleotides, the CDR3 is TGCAGTGCACCGCGGACAGGGTTAGTAGATACGCAGTATTTT. This sequence encodes CSAPRTGLVDTQYF.